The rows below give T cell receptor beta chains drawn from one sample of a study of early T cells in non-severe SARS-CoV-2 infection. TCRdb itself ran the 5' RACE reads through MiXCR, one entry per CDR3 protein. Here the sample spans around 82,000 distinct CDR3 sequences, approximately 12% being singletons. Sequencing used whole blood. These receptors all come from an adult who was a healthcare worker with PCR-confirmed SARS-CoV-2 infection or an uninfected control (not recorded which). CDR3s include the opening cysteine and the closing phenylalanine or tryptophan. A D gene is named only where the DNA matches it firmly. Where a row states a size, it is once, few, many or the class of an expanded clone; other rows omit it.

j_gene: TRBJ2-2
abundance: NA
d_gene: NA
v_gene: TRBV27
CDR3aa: CASSLRQVLGGELFF
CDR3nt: TGTGCCAGCAGTTTAAGACAGGTGCTCGGCGGGGAGCTGTTTTTT

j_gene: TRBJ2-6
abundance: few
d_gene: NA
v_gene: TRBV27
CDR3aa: CASSLGPGANVLTF
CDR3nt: TGTGCCAGCAGTTTGGGGCCTGGGGCCAACGTCCTGACTTTC

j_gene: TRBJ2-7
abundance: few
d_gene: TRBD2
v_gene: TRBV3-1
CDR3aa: CASSPQREPFEQYF
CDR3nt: TGTGCCAGCAGCCCACAGCGGGAGCCGTTCGAGCAGTACTTC

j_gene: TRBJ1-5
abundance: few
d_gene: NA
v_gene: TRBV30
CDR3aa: CAWSQDSNQPQHF
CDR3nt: TGTGCCTGGAGTCAAGATAGCAATCAGCCCCAGCATTTT

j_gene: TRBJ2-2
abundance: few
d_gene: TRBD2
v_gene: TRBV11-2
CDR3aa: CASSWTSGTTGTGELFF
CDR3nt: TGTGCCAGCAGCTGGACTAGCGGGACTACGGGAACCGGGGAGCTGTTTTTT

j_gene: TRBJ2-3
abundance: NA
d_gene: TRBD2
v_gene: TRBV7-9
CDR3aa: CASGWRRERGDTQYF
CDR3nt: TGTGCCAGCGGTTGGAGGCGGGAGAGAGGCGATACGCAGTATTTT

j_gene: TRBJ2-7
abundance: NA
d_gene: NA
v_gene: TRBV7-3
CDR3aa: CASSLGTTYEQYF
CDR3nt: TGTGCCAGCAGCTTAGGGACCACATACGAGCAGTACTTC

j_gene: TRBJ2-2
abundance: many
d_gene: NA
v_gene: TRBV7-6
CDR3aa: CASRMPGLGGELFF
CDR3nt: TGTGCCAGCAGGATGCCCGGATTGGGCGGGGAGCTGTTTTTT

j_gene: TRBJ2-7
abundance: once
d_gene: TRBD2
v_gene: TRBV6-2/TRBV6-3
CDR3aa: CASSYPGLAGRTQYF
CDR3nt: TGTGCCAGCAGTTATCCGGGACTAGCGGGGCGTACGCAGTACTTC

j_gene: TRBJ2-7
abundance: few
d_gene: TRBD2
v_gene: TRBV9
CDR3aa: CASSTGLAGSYEQYF
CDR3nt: TGTGCCAGCAGCACCGGACTAGCGGGGTCCTACGAGCAGTACTTC

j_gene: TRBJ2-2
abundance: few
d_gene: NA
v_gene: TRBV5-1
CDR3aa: CASGLEPHTGELFF
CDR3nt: TGCGCCAGCGGACTTGAACCGCACACCGGGGAGCTGTTTTTT

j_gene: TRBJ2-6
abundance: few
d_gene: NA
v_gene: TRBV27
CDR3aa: CATSSGANVLTF
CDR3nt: TGTGCCACCTCCTCTGGGGCCAACGTCCTGACTTTC

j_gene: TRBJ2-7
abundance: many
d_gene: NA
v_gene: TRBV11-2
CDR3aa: CASSLGGQRGYEQYF
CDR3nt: TGTGCCAGCAGCTTAGGGGGCCAGAGGGGCTACGAGCAGTACTTC

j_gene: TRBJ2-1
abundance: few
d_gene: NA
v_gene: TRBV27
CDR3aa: CASSLNPSVPSYNEQFF
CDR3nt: TGTGCCAGCAGTTTAAACCCCAGTGTCCCCTCCTACAATGAGCAGTTCTTC

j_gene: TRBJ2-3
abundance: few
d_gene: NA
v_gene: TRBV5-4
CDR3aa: CASSLSLQVAVYTDTQYF
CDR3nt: TGTGCCAGCAGCTTGAGTCTGCAGGTGGCGGTTTACACAGATACGCAGTATTTT

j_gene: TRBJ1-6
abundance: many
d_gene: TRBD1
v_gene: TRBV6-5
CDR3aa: CASRTTSGTGNSPLHF
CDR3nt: TGTGCCAGCAGAACAACGTCCGGGACAGGGAATTCACCCCTCCACTTT

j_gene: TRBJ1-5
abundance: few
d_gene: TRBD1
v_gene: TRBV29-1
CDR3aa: CSVGDRVNQPQHF
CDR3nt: TGCAGCGTCGGCGACAGGGTCAATCAGCCCCAGCATTTT

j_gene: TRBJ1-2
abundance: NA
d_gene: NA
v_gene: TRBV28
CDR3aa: CASISAGRNYGYTF
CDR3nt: TGTGCCAGCATATCAGCAGGGAGGAACTATGGCTACACCTTC

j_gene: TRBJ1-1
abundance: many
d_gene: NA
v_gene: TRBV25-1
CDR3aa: CASRWSQNTEAFF
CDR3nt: TGTGCCAGCCGGTGGAGCCAGAACACTGAAGCTTTCTTT

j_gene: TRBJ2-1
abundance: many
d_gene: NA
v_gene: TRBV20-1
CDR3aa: CSASRLGDNEQFF
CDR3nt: TGCAGTGCTTCCAGGCTGGGGGACAATGAGCAGTTCTTC

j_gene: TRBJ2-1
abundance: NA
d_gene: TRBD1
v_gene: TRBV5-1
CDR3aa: CASTVPGQGFNEQFF
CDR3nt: TGCGCCAGCACCGTACCGGGACAGGGTTTCAATGAGCAGTTCTTC

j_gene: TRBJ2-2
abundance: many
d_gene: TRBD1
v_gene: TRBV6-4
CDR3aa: CASSGQGDTGELFF
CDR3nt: TGTGCCAGCAGTGGACAGGGGGACACCGGGGAGCTGTTTTTT

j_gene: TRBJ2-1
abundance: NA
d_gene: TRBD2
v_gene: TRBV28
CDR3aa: CASSSGAAGVDNERFF
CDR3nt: TGTGCCAGCTCCTCAGGGGCAGCGGGAGTTGACAATGAGCGGTTCTTC

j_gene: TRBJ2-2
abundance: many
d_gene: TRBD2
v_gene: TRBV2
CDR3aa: CASSETGLAGVGELFF
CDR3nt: TGTGCCAGCAGTGAAACGGGACTAGCGGGAGTCGGGGAGCTGTTTTTT

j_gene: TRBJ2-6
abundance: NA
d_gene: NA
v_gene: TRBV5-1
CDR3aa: CASSLKGTISGANVLTF
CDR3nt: TGCGCCAGCAGCTTGAAGGGTACTATCTCTGGGGCCAACGTCCTGACTTTC

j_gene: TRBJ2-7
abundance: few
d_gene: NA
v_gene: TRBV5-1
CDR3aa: CASTPGTPLSYEQYF
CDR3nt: TGCGCCAGCACTCCCGGCACCCCTCTATCCTACGAGCAGTACTTC

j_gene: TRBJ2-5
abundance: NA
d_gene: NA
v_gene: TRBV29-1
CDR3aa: CSGGGQLETQYF
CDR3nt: TGCAGCGGGGGAGGTCAATTAGAGACCCAGTACTTC

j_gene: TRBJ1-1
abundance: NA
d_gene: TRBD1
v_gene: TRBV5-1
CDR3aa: CASSLGGQRNTEAFF
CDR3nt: TGCGCCAGCAGCTTGGGGGGACAGAGGAACACTGAAGCTTTCTTT

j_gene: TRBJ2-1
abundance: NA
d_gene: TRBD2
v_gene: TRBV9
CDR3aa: CASSVTPAGAYNEQFF
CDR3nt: TGTGCCAGCAGCGTCACCCCAGCGGGAGCCTACAATGAGCAGTTCTTC

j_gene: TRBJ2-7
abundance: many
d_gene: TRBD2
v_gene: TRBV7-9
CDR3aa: CASSPTSGSHHLEQYF
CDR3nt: TGTGCCAGCAGCCCCACTAGCGGGAGCCACCACTTGGAGCAGTACTTC

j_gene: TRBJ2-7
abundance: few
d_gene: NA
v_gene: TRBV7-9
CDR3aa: CASSQSPLYEQYF
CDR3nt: TGTGCCAGCAGTCAAAGCCCACTCTACGAGCAGTACTTC

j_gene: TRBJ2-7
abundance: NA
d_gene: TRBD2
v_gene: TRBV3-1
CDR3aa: CASSQAALAGGQYEQYF
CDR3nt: TGTGCCAGCAGCCAAGCTGCACTAGCGGGAGGACAGTACGAGCAGTACTTC

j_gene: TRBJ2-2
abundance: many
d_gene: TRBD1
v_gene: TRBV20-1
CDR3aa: CSAPTGGPTGELFF
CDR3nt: TGCAGTGCGCCGACAGGGGGCCCCACCGGGGAGCTGTTTTTT

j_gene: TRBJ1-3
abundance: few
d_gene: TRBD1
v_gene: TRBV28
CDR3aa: CASSSTGGSGNTIYF
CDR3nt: TGTGCCAGCAGTTCCACAGGGGGCTCTGGAAACACCATATATTTT

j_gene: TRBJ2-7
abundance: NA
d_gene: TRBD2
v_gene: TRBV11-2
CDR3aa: CASSSGPGLDSYEQYF
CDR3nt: TGTGCCAGCAGCTCAGGGCCGGGACTAGATAGCTACGAGCAGTACTTC

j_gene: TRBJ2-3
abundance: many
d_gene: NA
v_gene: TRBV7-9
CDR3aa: CASSLAGLDTQYF
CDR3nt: TGTGCCAGCAGCTTGGCCGGACTCGATACGCAGTATTTT

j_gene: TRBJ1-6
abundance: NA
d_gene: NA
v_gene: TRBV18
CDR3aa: CASSPTGSRVDSPLHF
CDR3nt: TGTGCCAGCTCCCCCACGGGGTCACGGGTTGATTCACCCCTCCACTTT

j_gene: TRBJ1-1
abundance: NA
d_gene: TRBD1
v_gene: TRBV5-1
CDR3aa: CASSLEPGGRTEAFF
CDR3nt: TGCGCCAGCAGCTTGGAGCCAGGGGGCAGAACTGAAGCTTTCTTT

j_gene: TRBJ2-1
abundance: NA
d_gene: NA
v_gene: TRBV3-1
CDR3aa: CASSKPPLSGLNEQFF
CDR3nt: TGTGCCAGCAGCAAACCCCCGCTTAGCGGCCTCAATGAGCAGTTCTTC

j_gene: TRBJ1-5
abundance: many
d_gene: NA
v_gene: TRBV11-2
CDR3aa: CASSLGTGNQPQHF
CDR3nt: TGTGCCAGCAGCTTAGGGACGGGAAATCAGCCCCAGCATTTT

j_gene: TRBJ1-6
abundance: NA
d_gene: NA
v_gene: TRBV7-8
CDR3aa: CASSPRTGADYSPLHF
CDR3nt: TGTGCCAGCAGCCCGCGTACCGGAGCGGACTATTCACCCCTCCACTTT

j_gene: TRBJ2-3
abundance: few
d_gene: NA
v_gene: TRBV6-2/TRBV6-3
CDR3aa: CASSYFVNTQYF
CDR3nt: TGTGCCAGCAGTTACTTTGTGAATACGCAGTATTTT

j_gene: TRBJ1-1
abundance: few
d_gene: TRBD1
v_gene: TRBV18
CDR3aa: CASSNGVAGGSNTEAFF
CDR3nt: TGTGCCAGCTCCAATGGCGTGGCAGGGGGTTCTAACACTGAAGCTTTCTTT

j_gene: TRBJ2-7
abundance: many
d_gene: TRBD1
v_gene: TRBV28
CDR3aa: CASSLPGGGGYEQYF
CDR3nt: TGTGCCAGCAGTCTCCCAGGGGGCGGTGGTTACGAGCAGTACTTC

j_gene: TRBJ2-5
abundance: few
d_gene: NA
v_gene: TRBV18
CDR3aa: CASSPYTEETQYF
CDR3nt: TGTGCCAGCTCACCATATACAGAAGAGACCCAGTACTTC

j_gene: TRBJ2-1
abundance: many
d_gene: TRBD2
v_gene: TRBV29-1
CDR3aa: CSVEGGTSVYNEQFF
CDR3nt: TGCAGCGTTGAAGGGGGGACTAGCGTCTACAATGAGCAGTTCTTC

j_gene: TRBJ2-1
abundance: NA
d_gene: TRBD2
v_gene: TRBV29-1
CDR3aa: CSSYGRGSYNEQFF
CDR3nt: TGCAGCTCCTACGGGAGGGGGTCCTACAATGAGCAGTTCTTC

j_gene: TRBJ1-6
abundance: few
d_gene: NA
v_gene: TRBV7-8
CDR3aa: CASSLSPRTGRGTLHF
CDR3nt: TGTGCCAGCAGCTTATCGCCCCGGACGGGGAGGGGTACCCTCCACTTT

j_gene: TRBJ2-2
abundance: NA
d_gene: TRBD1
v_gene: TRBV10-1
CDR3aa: CASSIGQANTGELFF
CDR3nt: TGCGCCAGCAGCATCGGACAGGCGAACACCGGGGAGCTGTTTTTT

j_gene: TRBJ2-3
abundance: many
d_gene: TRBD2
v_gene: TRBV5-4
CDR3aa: CASSARLAGSTDTQYF
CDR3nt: TGTGCCAGCAGCGCAAGACTAGCGGGATCCACAGATACGCAGTATTTT

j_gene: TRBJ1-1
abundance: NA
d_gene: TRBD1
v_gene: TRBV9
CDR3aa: CASSPRDRGPSNTEAFF
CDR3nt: TGTGCCAGCAGCCCCCGGGACAGAGGACCATCGAATACTGAAGCTTTCTTT

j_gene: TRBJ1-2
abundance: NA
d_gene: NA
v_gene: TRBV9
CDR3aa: CASSVGSMGKDYGYTF
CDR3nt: TGTGCCAGCAGCGTAGGTTCGATGGGTAAAGACTATGGCTACACCTTC

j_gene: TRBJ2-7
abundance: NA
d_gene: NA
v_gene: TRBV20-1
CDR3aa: CSARGTGPSRYYEQYF
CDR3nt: TGCAGTGCTAGAGGGACCGGACCAAGTAGGTACTACGAGCAGTACTTC

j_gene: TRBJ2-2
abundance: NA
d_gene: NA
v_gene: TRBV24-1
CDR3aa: CATSDSAMGGGITGELFF
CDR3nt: TGTGCCACCAGTGACTCCGCGATGGGCGGTGGTATCACCGGGGAGCTGTTTTTT

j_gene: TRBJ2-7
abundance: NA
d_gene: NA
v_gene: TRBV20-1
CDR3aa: CSAPRKGEYEQYF
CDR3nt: TGCAGTGCTCCTCGGAAGGGGGAGTACGAGCAGTACTTC

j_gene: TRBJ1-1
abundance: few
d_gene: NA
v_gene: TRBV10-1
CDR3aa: CASSENGVTSTEAFF
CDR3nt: TGCGCCAGCAGTGAAAACGGGGTAACGAGCACTGAAGCTTTCTTT

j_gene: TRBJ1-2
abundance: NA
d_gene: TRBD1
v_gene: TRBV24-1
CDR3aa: CATSDPTGTGLYGYTF
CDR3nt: TGTGCCACCAGTGATCCGACGGGGACAGGGCTCTATGGCTACACCTTC

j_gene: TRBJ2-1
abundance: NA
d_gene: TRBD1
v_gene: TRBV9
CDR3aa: CASGTGTYNEQFF
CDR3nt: TGTGCCAGCGGGACAGGGACCTACAATGAGCAGTTCTTC

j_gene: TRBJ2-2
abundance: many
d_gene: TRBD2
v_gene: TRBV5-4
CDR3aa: CASRSPGREGPGELFF
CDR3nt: TGTGCCAGCAGGTCCCCGGGGCGGGAGGGTCCCGGGGAGCTGTTTTTT